The entry below gives a single TCR beta chain sequence along with its context. This sample stems from a study of shared clonotypes between healthy human individuals. Sequencing was at deep level. Measured with immunoSEQ multiplex PCR; TCRdb has only the in-frame clones, and not every one. The table records about 2,500,000 clones, 85% to 95% of them present only once. Only Caucasian adults living in Nashville, Tennessee made up the donor group. Losses at the gene ends were 5 bases for V and 6 bases for J; bases not matched to a gene: 9. Germline loops: CDR1 MNHEY, CDR2 SVGAGI. This CDR3 region has 15 residues.

The sequence derives from a young man in good health. Sequencing used naive CD4+ T cells sorted from blood. Regarding subset: CD45RA+ positively selected. The J gene is TRBJ1-5, the V gene TRBV6-5, with 8 bases identical to TRBD1. The CDR3 nucleotides read TGTGCCAGCAGTCCCGGGACAGGTTTCGGTCAGCCCCAGCATTTT. As protein: CASSPGTGFGQPQHF.